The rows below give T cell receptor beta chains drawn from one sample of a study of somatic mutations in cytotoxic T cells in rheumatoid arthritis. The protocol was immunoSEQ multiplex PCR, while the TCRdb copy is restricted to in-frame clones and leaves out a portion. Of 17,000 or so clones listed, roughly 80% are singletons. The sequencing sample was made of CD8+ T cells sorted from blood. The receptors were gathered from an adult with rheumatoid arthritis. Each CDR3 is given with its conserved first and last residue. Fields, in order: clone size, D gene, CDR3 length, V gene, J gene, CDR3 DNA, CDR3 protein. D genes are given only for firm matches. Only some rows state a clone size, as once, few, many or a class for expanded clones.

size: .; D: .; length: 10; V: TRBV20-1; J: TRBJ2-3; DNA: TGCAGTGGAGGGCCAGATACGCAGTATTTT; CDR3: CSGGPDTQYF
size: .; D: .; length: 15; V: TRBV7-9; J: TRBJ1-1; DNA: TGTGCCAGCAGCTTAGACGCGGCCTATGGCGCTGAAGCTTTCTTT; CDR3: CASSLDAAYGAEAFF
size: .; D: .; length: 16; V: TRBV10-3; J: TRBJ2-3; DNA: TGTGCCATCAGTGAGTATCAAGCGGGCAGCACAGATACGCAGTATTTT; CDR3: CAISEYQAGSTDTQYF
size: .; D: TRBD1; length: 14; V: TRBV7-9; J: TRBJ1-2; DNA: TGTGCCAGCTCCCCTGAGGGGGCCTTATATGGCTACACCTTC; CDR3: CASSPEGALYGYTF
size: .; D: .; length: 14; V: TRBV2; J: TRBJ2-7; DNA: TGTGCCAGCACCGAAGGCGGGTTCGGGTACGAGCAGTACTTC; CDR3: CASTEGGFGYEQYF
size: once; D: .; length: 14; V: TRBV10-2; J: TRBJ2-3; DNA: TGCGCCAGCAGTGGAGAGGGGGGAGTAGATACGCAGTATTTT; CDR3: CASSGEGGVDTQYF
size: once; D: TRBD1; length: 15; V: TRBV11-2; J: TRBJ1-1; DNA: TGTGCCAGCAGCCCTCCGGACAGGCCGAACACTGAAGCTTTCTTT; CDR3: CASSPPDRPNTEAFF
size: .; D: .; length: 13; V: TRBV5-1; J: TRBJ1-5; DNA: TGCGCCAGCAGCTTGAGAGGGAATCAGCCCCAGCATTTT; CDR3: CASSLRGNQPQHF
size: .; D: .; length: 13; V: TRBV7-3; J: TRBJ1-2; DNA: TGTGCCAGCAGCGCCGGGACTTTCTATGGCTACACCTTC; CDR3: CASSAGTFYGYTF
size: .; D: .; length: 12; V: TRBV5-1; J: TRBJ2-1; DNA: TGCGCCAGCAGCTTGGCGGGGGCTGAGCAGTTCTTC; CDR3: CASSLAGAEQFF
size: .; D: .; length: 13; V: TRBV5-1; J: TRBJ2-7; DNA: TGCGCCAGCAGAGATGGGACATTCGACGAGCAGTACTTC; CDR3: CASRDGTFDEQYF
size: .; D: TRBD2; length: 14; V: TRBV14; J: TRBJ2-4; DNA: TGTGCCAGCAGCCAAGAACTAGCGGGGGCGCAGAGGTACTTC; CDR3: CASSQELAGAQRYF
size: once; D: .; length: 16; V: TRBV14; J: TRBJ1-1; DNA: TGTGCCAGCAGCCACCTAGGGACCCAAGGGTGGACTGAAGCTTTCTTT; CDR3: CASSHLGTQGWTEAFF